The clone carrying this T cell receptor (beta chain) occurred a few times. This record comes from a study of T cells in Graves' hyperthyroidism and ophthalmopathy. Study as a whole: Peripheral blood was acquired at first diagnosis, ahead of any therapy whatsoever.

Regions amplified from RNA transcripts were the TCR beta CDR3 regions. A set of HTBI primers served as the primers for a first-round RT-PCR of the TCR CDR3. TCRdb passed the multiplex PCR reads through MiXCR, listing each CDR3 protein once. The sample includes under 400,000 distinct CDR3 sequences, 13% to 15% of them seen just once. This CDR3 contains 12 residues. The germline CDR1 and CDR2 sequences are MNHEY and SVGEGT. Trimming left V 2 bases short and J 7 bases short, with 6 bases between. Individuals with ophthalmopathy presented a Clinical Activity Score of at least 3, a NOSPECS grade of at least 4 and a duration under 3 months.

The sequence derives from a woman aged 60 to 75 with Graves' ophthalmopathy. The sample comprised blood. The chain recombines TRBV6-2 or TRBV6-3 with TRBJ1-3; D remains ambiguous. The CDR3 region has the DNA TGTGCCAGCAGTTACCAGAGGAACACCATATATTTT. Translated, it gives CASSYQRNTIYF.